The 24 T cell receptor beta chains presented below share a single source sample, sequenced in a study of blood T cell repertoires in COVID-19. The table came from immunoSEQ multiplex PCR; TCRdb's copy has only in-frame clones and leaves some out. The sample yields about 250,000 clones, 80% to 90% seen once. The sample taken for sequencing was PBMCs or T cells enriched from blood (not recorded which). The receptor set was obtained from a man between 40 and 49 years old who had recovered from COVID-19.

This chain joins TRBV27 and TRBJ2-7; TRBD1 matches at 9 bases. The CDR3 sequence is 14 residues long. J lost 4 bases, V lost 5 bases, and 6 bases had no gene match. Germline CDR1 is MNHEY and CDR2 is SMNVEV (reference sequence). The CDR3 DNA is TGTGCCAGCAGTGGTACAGGGGGCGCTTACGAGCAGTACTTC. As protein: CASSGTGGAYEQYF.

The chain combines TRBV9 with TRBJ2-5; TRBD2 is a possible D gene (5 bases). Between the trimmed V and J ends, which lost 0 bases and 7 bases, there was a span of 10 bases. The CDR3 sequence is 13 residues long. Per germline, CDR1 SGDLS and CDR2 YYNGEE. The CDR3 loop reads CASSVGEIGTQYF. CDR3 nucleotides: TGTGCCAGCAGCGTAGGGGAGATTGGGACCCAGTACTTC.

The V gene is TRBV15, the J gene TRBJ2-6; possibly TRBD1 for D (5 bases). V gave up 0 bases and J gave up 0 bases, with 9 bases separating them. In germline, CDR1 is LNHNV, CDR2 YYDKDF (reference sequence). This CDR3 is built from 17 residues. The CDR3 DNA follows: TGTGCCACCAGCAGAGATCAGGGCCTCTCTGGGGCCAACGTCCTGACTTTC. This codes for CATSRDQGLSGANVLTF.

This clone was found once. The chain is built from TRBV27 and TRBJ1-1; D is ambiguous. The V end lost 3 bases, the J end lost 0 bases, and 8 bases lay between the germline ends. CDR1 is MNHEY and CDR2 is SMNVEV in the germline V gene (reference sequence). The CDR3 has 14 amino acids. For the CDR3, the DNA is TGTGCCAGCAGTTTCTTCGGGGTGAACACTGAAGCTTTCTTT. This codes for CASSFFGVNTEAFF.

As DNA, the CDR3 is TGCGCCAGCAGTTCACCGGGACTAGGGGGTGCCGGGGAGCTGTTTTTT. It translates to CASSSPGLGGAGELFF. The V call is TRBV10-2, the J call TRBJ2-2, with TRBD2 matching 8 bases. The CDR3 extends over 16 amino acids. Germline V gives CDR1 WSHSY, CDR2 SAAADI. After removal of 5 bases from V and 6 bases from J, the junction contained 11 bases not matched to a gene.

The chain recombines TRBV27 with TRBJ2-1; 11 nucleotides align to TRBD2. CDR1 is MNHEY and CDR2 is SMNVEV in the germline V gene (reference sequence). Losses at the gene ends were 5 bases for V and 4 bases for J; bases not matched to a gene: 7. CDR3 size: 16 residues. CDR3 residues: CASSTETSGIYNEQFF. The CDR3 DNA sequence: TGTGCCAGCAGTACAGAGACTAGCGGGATTTACAATGAGCAGTTCTTC.

This sequence joins TRBV27 and TRBJ1-2; D possibly corresponds to TRBD1 (6 bases). Trimming removed 1 base at V and 2 bases at J, with 11 bases between. The CDR3 is made up of 15 amino acids. Germline CDR1 reads MNHEY; CDR2 reads SMNVEV (reference sequence). In DNA form, the CDR3 reads TGTGCCAGCAGTTTATTTCCCCAGGGGAACTATGGCTACACCTTC. Translated, it gives CASSLFPQGNYGYTF.

The rearrangement links TRBV18 to TRBJ1-5; the D gene is possibly TRBD1 (6 bases). V shed 3 bases and J shed 5 bases, with 20 bases lying between them. The V gene's germline CDR1 is KGHSH and CDR2 LQKENI. CDR3 length: 17 residues. The CDR3: CASSPAIQGLRDQPQHF. In nucleotides, the CDR3 is TGTGCCAGCTCACCCGCCATACAGGGTTTGAGGGATCAGCCCCAGCATTTT.

The rearrangement links TRBV7-9 to TRBJ1-1; TRBD1 aligns across 8 bases. The V segment lost 10 bases and the J segment 3 bases; nucleotides outside the gene matches: 10. The CDR3 has 14 residues. Germline V gene lookup returns CDR1 SEHNR and CDR2 FQNEAQ (reference sequence). CDR3 DNA sequence: TGTGCCACCGAGGACAGGGAACGTTACACTGAAGCTTTCTTT. It translates to CATEDRERYTEAFF.

The chain employs TRBV30 and TRBJ1-2; 7 nucleotides match TRBD1. The J segment lost 8 bases and the V segment lost 2 bases, leaving 8 bases of the junction unmatched. The CDR3 consists of 13 residues. CDR1 and CDR2 from the germline V gene are GTSNPN and SVGIG (reference sequence). The CDR3 protein is CAWSLRDSWGYTF. CDR3 nucleotide sequence: TGTGCCTGGAGTCTCCGGGACAGCTGGGGCTACACCTTC.

This CDR3 is CASSEGAGQGNEKLFF. The CDR3 DNA reads as TGCGCCAGCAGTGAGGGCGCGGGACAGGGGAATGAAAAACTGTTTTTT. The chain employs TRBV10-2 and TRBJ1-4; 10 nucleotides agree with TRBD1. There are 16 residues in the CDR3. Germline-derived CDR1 and CDR2 are WSHSY and SAAADI. J lost 5 bases, V lost 2 bases, and 5 bases had no gene match.

The chain joins TRBV7-2 to TRBJ1-5, with 7 bases identical to TRBD1. Germline assignment: CDR1 SGHTA and CDR2 FQGNSA. The V gene end was trimmed by 1 base and the J gene end by 4 bases; junction bases not matched to a gene: 4. This CDR3 contains 15 residues. The CDR3 is CASSLGDRVNQPQHF. In DNA, the CDR3 is TGTGCCAGCAGCTTAGGGGACAGAGTTAATCAGCCCCAGCATTTT.

This rearrangement joins TRBV9 to TRBJ2-5; TRBD1 agrees at 10 bases. The CDR3 has 16 amino acids. Trimming removed 6 bases from V and 0 bases from J; junction bases left unmatched: 8. Germline V gene data show CDR1 as SGDLS and CDR2 as YYNGEE. CDR3 nucleotide sequence: TGTGCCAGCACCTGGGGGACAGGGGAGAACCAAGAGACCCAGTACTTC. It codes for CASTWGTGENQETQYF.

This clone has only one observation. The rearrangement joins TRBV6-5 to TRBJ1-2, with 7 bases identical to TRBD1. J was trimmed by 14 bases and V by 10 bases; bases with no gene match: 19. Germline CDR1 reads MNHEY; CDR2 reads SVGAGI. This CDR3 comprises 13 residues. The CDR3, as DNA: TGTGCCACCACGCTCCAGGACAGGCGAGAGTATACCTTC. Residues: CATTLQDRREYTF.

This clone was recorded once. This chain links TRBV6-5 with TRBJ1-2; tentatively, D is TRBD1 (6 bases). There are 13 residues in the CDR3. Germline lookup yields CDR1 MNHEY and CDR2 SVGAGI. Trimming shortened V by 2 bases and J by 7 bases, and 11 bases separated the two germline ends. CDR3 coding DNA: TGTGCCAGCAGTTACCCAGGGGAAACTGGCTACACCTTC. This encodes CASSYPGETGYTF.

The CDR3 loop is CASSLWGTVTYTEAFF. In DNA form, the CDR3 reads TGTGCCAGCAGCTTGTGGGGGACAGTAACTTACACTGAAGCTTTCTTT. The chain has TRBV5-8 and TRBJ1-1; 7 positions agree with TRBD1. V gave up 1 base and J gave up 3 bases; unmatched junction bases: 9. The germline V gene encodes CDR1 SGHTS and CDR2 YDEGEE. There are 16 residues in the CDR3.

The V call is TRBV10-3, the J call TRBJ1-2; no clear D gene. CDR3 length: 13 amino acids. V lost 4 bases, J lost 2 bases, and 8 bases lay in between. Germline CDR1 and CDR2: ENHRY and SYGVKD. The CDR3 DNA reads as TGTGCCATCAGTGGCGGGGAAAACTATGGCTACACCTTC. Amino acid sequence: CAISGGENYGYTF.

The chain uses TRBV18 and TRBJ1-2, with 7 bases that match TRBD1. The junction had 5 bases not matched to a gene; V was cut back by 6 bases and J by 4 bases. This CDR3 spans 13 amino acids. The V gene's germline CDR1 is KGHSH and CDR2 LQKENI. This chain's CDR3 is CASSETGPYGYTF. CDR3 in DNA: TGTGCCAGCTCCGAGACAGGGCCCTATGGCTACACCTTC.

The genes are TRBV20-1 and TRBJ2-5; maybe TRBD2 (5 bases). Deletions cut 3 bases from V and 1 base from J, with 9 bases between. The length of the CDR3 is 13 residues. CDR1 is DFQATT and CDR2 is SNEGSKA in the germline V gene (reference sequence). The CDR3 bases are TGCAGTGCTAGTCTGAGCGGCCAAGAGACCCAGTACTTC. Translating gives CSASLSGQETQYF.

This chain joins TRBV6-4 and TRBJ2-1; 12 bases map to TRBD1. The CDR3 runs 21 residues. V dropped 1 base and J dropped 7; count of bases not matched to a gene: 20. Germline assignment: CDR1 MRHNA and CDR2 SNTAGT. The CDR3 nucleotides read TGTGCCAGCAGTGACTGGAAGTGGCCCTCGCCGGCGGGACAGGGGGCTAATGAGCAGTTCTTC. Its protein product is CASSDWKWPSPAGQGANEQFF.

The chain uses TRBV25-1 and TRBJ1-2; the D is unclear. Germline lookup yields CDR1 MGHDK and CDR2 SYGVNS. The V end lost 1 base, the J end lost 8 bases, and 8 bases lay between the germline ends. The CDR3 is 12 residues long. This CDR3 is CASSESVVGYTF. The DNA of the CDR3 is TGTGCCAGCAGTGAATCGGTGGTAGGCTACACCTTC.

This chain links TRBV4-1 with TRBJ2-1, with 10 bases aligning to TRBD1. The germline V gene encodes CDR1 MGHRA and CDR2 YSYEKL. V was clipped by 5 bases and J by 6 bases; unmatched bases: 7. This CDR3 has 15 residues. CDR3: CASSAPGTGVNEQFF. The CDR3 nucleotides read TGCGCCAGCAGCGCCCCGGGGACAGGGGTCAATGAGCAGTTCTTC.

The chain recombines TRBV25-1 with TRBJ2-5; possibly TRBD1 for D (6 bases). Looked up from germline, CDR1 is MGHDK and CDR2 is SYGVNS. V lost 4 bases and J lost 5, with 17 bases in between. The CDR3 length is 15 residues. CDR3 loop: CASSVRGSGLETQYF. In DNA form, the CDR3 reads TGTGCCAGCAGTGTCAGGGGATCAGGTCTGGAGACCCAGTACTTC.

This clone was found a few times. The rearrangement uses TRBV7-9 and TRBJ2-1; TRBD2 matches at 14 bases. This CDR3 region has 18 residues. Germline CDR1 SEHNR, CDR2 FQNEAQ (reference sequence). The V gene end was trimmed by 1 base and the J gene end by 0 bases; junction bases not matched to a gene: 2. As DNA, the CDR3 is TGTGCCAGCAGCTTAGGGACTAGCGGGAGGTACTCCTACAATGAGCAGTTCTTC. This translates into CASSLGTSGRYSYNEQFF.